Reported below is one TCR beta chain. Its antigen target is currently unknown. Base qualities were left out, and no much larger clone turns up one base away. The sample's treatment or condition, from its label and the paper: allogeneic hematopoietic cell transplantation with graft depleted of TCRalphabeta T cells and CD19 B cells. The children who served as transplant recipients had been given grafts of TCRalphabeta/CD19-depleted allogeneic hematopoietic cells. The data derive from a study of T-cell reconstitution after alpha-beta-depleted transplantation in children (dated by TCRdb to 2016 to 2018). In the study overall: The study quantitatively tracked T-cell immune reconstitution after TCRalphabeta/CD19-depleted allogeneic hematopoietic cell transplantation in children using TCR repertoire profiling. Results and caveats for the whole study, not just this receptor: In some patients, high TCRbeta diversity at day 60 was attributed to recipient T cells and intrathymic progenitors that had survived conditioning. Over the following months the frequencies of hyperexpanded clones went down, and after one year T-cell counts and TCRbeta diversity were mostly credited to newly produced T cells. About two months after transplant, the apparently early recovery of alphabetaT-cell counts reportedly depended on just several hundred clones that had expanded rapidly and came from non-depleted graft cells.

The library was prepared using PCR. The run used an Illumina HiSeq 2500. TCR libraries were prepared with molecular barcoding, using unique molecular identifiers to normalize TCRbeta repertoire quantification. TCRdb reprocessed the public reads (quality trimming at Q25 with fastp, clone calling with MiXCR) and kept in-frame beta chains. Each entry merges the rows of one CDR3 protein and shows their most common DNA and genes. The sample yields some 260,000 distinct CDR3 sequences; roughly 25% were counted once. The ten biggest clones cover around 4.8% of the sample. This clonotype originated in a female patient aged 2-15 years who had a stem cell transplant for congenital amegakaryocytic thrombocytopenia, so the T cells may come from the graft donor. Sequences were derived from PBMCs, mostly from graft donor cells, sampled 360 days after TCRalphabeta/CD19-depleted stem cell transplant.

The DNA reads TGCAGCGTCGCACGGGACAGGGGTTTTAATGAGCAGTTCTTC. This translates into CSVARDRGFNEQFF. The chain uses TRBV29-1 and TRBJ2-1; a stretch of 10 junction bases matches TRBD1. V is pruned by 6 bases and J by 7 bases, leaving 9 bases of the junction without a gene match. The germline V gene gives CDR1 as SQVTM and CDR2 as ANQGSEA. The CDR3 runs 14 amino acids, cysteine and phenylalanine included. The retained sequence is limited to the CDR3, 42 bases, with the frame set at the first base.